Each of the 17 T cell receptor beta chains below was sequenced from the same sample in a study of blood T cell repertoires in COVID-19. The assay was immunoSEQ multiplex PCR, and TCRdb's table has in-frame clones only and misses some. Among about 340,000 clones, approximately 92% were seen once, and the ten largest hold less than 20%. The specimen sequenced was PBMCs or T cells enriched from blood (not recorded which). The source of these receptors is a woman aged 25 to 39 who had recovered from COVID-19.

The V call is TRBV7-8, the J call TRBJ2-7; D uncertain. The CDR3 spans 12 residues. Trimming removed 5 bases at V and 7 bases at J, with 12 bases between. Germline CDR1 and CDR2: SGHVS and FQNEAQ. For the CDR3, the DNA is TGTGCCAGCAGCCCGACGAGCAGGGAGCAGTACTTC. Amino acids: CASSPTSREQYF.

The DNA for the CDR3 is TGTGCCAGCAGCTTAATTCCCCTAGCGGGAGGGCAGGTTGGCGGGACCCAGTACTTC. Translating it yields CASSLIPLAGGQVGGTQYF. The chain carries TRBV7-3 and TRBJ2-5, with 12 bases aligning to TRBD2. CDR1 and CDR2 (germline): SGHTA, FQGTGA. The CDR3 runs to 19 residues. V was clipped by 1 base and J by 7 bases; unmatched bases: 16.

The chain joins TRBV19 to TRBJ2-5; 7 positions agree with TRBD1. With 5 bases clipped from V and 0 bases from J, the junction kept 6 bases outside the gene matches. Germline V gene data show CDR1 as LNHDA and CDR2 as SQIVND (reference sequence). The CDR3 length is 15 residues. In DNA form, the CDR3 reads TGTGCCAGTAGTCGAGGGGGCTCGTACCAAGAGACCCAGTACTTC. Its protein is CASSRGGSYQETQYF.

The V call is TRBV5-4, the J call TRBJ2-1; no definite D call. The length of the CDR3 is 13 residues. The V and J ends lost 0 bases and 10 bases respectively, with 11 bases between them. Germline-derived CDR1 and CDR2 are SGHNT and YYREEE (reference sequence). The CDR3 DNA sequence: TGTGCCAGCAGCTTGGCCGGTGCAAGCGAGCAGTTCTTC. This codes for CASSLAGASEQFF.

The chain employs TRBV19 and TRBJ2-7; 11 bases are a match to TRBD1. CDR3 length: 14 residues. Germline trimming cut 8 bases from V and 5 bases from J; bases unmatched to any gene: 8. In germline, CDR1 is LNHDA, CDR2 SQIVND (reference sequence). CDR3 region: CASSRDRGSNEQYF. Here the CDR3 DNA reads TGTGCCAGTTCTAGGGACAGGGGGAGCAACGAGCAGTACTTC.

The rearrangement uses TRBV5-4 and TRBJ2-2; 12 bases fit TRBD2. Germline CDR1 reads SGHNT; CDR2 reads YYREEE (reference sequence). The V gene end was trimmed by 5 bases and the J gene end by 3 bases; junction bases not matched to a gene: 2. This CDR3 comprises 15 residues. The CDR3 region has the DNA TGTGCCAGCAGTGGGACTAGCGGGTACACCGGGGAGCTGTTTTTT. This translates into CASSGTSGYTGELFF.

As regards this clone: The junction departs from germline at one end; a sequencing error may be responsible. Different DNA sequences within this sample yield the same CDR3. The CDR3 reads CASSSGQGGEKLFF. The CDR3 region has the DNA TGCGCCAGCAGCTCCGGACAGGGGGGTGAAAAATTGTTTTTT. The rearrangement uses TRBV5-1 and TRBJ1-4; 10 bases match TRBD1. The CDR3 sequence is 14 residues long. Germline loops: CDR1 SGHRS, CDR2 YFSETQ.

This clone was seen only once. This chain uses TRBV4-2 with TRBJ1-4; D unresolved. The CDR3 is made up of 12 amino acids. The ends were cut back, 4 bases at V and 8 bases at J, with 8 bases in the middle. CDR1 and CDR2 from the germline V gene are LGHNA and YNFKEQ. CDR3 amino acids: CASSRSPEKLFF. CDR3 sequence (DNA): TGTGCCAGCAGCCGAAGCCCAGAAAAACTGTTTTTT.

The V gene is TRBV14, the J gene TRBJ1-1, with 7 positions matching TRBD1. There are 15 residues in the CDR3. The germline V gene encodes CDR1 SGHDN and CDR2 FVKESK. J was trimmed by 0 bases and V by 4 bases; bases with no gene match: 5. CDR3 protein: CASSPLTGMNTEAFF. CDR3 nucleotides: TGTGCCAGCAGCCCTCTGACAGGGATGAACACTGAAGCTTTCTTT.

For the CDR3, the DNA is TGTGCCAGCAGGCAGGGGGCTGTCACTGAAGCTTTCTTT. This encodes CASRQGAVTEAFF. V is TRBV7-9 and J is TRBJ1-1; 8 bases line up with TRBD1. After removal of 6 bases from V and 4 bases from J, the junction contained 4 bases not matched to a gene. The CDR3 extends over 13 amino acids. Germline CDR1 SEHNR, CDR2 FQNEAQ (reference sequence). The whole variable domain, remainder taken from reference TRBV7-9 and TRBJ1-1, is DTGVSQNPRHKITKRGQNVTFRCDPISEHNRLYWYRQTLGQGPEFLTYFQNEAQLEKSRLLSDRFSAERPKGSFSTLEIQRTEQGDSAMYLCASRQGAVTEAFFGQGTRLTVV.

The chain recombines TRBV18 with TRBJ2-2; no firm D call. Germline CDR1 KGHSH, CDR2 LQKENI. Trimming cost V 3 bases and J 6 bases, with 2 bases left between them. This CDR3 spans 11 amino acids. This CDR3 reads CASSPAGELFF. The CDR3 coding sequence is TGTGCCAGCTCACCCGCCGGGGAGCTGTTTTTT.

The rearrangement joins TRBV5-5 to TRBJ2-5, with TRBD1 as a possible D gene (5 bases). This CDR3 is 14 amino acids long. Germline values: CDR1 SGHKS, CDR2 YYEKEE (reference sequence). With 4 bases removed from V and 5 bases from J, the gap between germline ends came to 15 bases. The chain's CDR3 is CASSEPGIGETQYF. CDR3 nucleotide sequence: TGTGCCAGCAGCGAACCAGGGATTGGGGAGACCCAGTACTTC.

The chain joins TRBV30 to TRBJ2-3; no clear D. The V end was cut by 0 bases, the J end by 2 bases, with 6 bases between. Looked up from germline, CDR1 is GTSNPN and CDR2 is SVGIG (reference sequence). The CDR3 has 13 amino acids. As DNA, the CDR3 is TGTGCCTGGAGTGTTTTCCACACAGATACGCAGTATTTT. This codes for CAWSVFHTDTQYF.

The CDR3 reads CASSPRTGGKYEQYF. The CDR3 DNA reads as TGTGCCAGCAGCCCGAGGACAGGGGGGAAATACGAGCAGTACTTC. The J gene is TRBJ2-7, the V gene TRBV16; TRBD1 agrees at 10 bases. The trim removed 4 bases at V and 4 bases at J, leaving 7 bases unmatched. Germline V gene sequence: CDR1 KGHSY, CDR2 FQNENV. This CDR3 spans 15 amino acids.

The chain has TRBV28 and TRBJ1-5; no firm D call. Germline V gene data show CDR1 as MDHEN and CDR2 as SYDVKM. The CDR3 covers 16 residues. V was pared by 5 bases and J by 3 bases, with 17 bases between. CDR3 bases: TGTGCCAGCAGTGCGAGCCTGGCGGGGTCCAATCAGCCCCAGCATTTT. Protein product: CASSASLAGSNQPQHF.

The V gene is TRBV6-5, the J gene TRBJ2-2; D uncertain. The CDR3 has 15 residues. V was pared by 2 bases and J by 5 bases, with 12 bases between. The germline gives CDR1 MNHEY, CDR2 SVGAGI. The CDR3 DNA sequence: TGTGCCAGCAGTTACCCCCCCCGCGGAACCGGGGAGCTGTTTTTT. Residues: CASSYPPRGTGELFF.

This chain joins TRBV18 and TRBJ2-3; TRBD2 matches 11 bases. J gave up 0 bases and V 4 bases, and 9 bases lay outside the gene matches. Germline V gene sequence: CDR1 KGHSH, CDR2 LQKENI. The CDR3 is 18 amino acids. CDR3 bases: TGTGCCAGCTCACTGCTTCCTAGCGGGGGGACTAGCACAGATACGCAGTATTTT. Translating it yields CASSLLPSGGTSTDTQYF. The full variable domain, its missing parts supplied by reference TRBV18 and TRBJ2-3, is NAGVMQNPRHLVRRRGQEARLRCSPMKGHSHVYWYRQLPEEGLKFMVYLQKENIIDESGMPKERFSAEFPKEGPSILRIQQVVRGDSAAYFCASSLLPSGGTSTDTQYFGPGTRLTVL.